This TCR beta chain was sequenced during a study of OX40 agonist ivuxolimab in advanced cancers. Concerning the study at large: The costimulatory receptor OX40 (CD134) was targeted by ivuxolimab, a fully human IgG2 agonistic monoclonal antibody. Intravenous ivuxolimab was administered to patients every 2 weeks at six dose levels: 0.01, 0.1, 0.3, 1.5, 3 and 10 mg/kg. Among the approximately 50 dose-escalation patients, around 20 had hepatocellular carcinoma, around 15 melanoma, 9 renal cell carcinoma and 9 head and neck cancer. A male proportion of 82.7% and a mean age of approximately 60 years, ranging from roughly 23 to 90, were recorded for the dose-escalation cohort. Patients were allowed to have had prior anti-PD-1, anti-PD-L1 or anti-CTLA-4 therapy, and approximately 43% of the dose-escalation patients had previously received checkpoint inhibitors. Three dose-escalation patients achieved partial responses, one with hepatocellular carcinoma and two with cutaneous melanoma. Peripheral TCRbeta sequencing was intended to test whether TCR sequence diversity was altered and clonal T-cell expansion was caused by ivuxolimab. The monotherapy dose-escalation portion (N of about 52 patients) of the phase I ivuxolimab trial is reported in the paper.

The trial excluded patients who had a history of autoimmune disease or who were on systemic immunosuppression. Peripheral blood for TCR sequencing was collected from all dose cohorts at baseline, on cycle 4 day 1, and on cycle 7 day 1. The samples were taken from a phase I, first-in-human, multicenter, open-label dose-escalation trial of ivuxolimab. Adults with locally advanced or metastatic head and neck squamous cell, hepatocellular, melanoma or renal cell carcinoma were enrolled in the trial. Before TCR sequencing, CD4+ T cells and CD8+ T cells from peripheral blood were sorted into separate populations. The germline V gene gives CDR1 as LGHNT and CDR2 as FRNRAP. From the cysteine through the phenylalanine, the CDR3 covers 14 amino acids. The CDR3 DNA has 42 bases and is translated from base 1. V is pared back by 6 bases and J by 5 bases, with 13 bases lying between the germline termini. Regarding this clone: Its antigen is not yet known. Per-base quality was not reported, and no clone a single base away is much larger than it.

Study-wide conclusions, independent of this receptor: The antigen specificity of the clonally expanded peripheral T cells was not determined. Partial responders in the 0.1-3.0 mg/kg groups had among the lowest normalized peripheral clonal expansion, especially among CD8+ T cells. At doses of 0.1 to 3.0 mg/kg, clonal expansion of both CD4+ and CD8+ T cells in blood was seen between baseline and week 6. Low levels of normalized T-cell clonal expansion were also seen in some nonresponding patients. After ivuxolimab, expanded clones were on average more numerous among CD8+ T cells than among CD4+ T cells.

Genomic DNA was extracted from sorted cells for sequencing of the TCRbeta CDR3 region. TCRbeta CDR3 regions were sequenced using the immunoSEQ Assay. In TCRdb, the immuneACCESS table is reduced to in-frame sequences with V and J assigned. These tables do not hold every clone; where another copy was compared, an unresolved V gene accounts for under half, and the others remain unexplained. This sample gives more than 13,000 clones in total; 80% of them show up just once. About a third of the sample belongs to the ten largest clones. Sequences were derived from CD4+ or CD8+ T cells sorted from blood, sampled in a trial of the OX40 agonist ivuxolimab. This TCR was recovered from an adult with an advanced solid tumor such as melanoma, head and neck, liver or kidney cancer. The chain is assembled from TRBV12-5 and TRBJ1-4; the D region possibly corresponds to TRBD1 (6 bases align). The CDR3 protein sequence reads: CASGYTGLNEKLFF. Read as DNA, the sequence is TGTGCTAGTGGCTATACAGGGCTGAATGAAAAACTGTTTTTT. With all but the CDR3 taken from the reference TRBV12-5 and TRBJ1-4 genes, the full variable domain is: DARVTQTPRHKVTEMGQEVTMRCQPILGHNTVFWYRQTMMQGLELLAYFRNRAPLDDSGMPKDRFSAEMPDATLATLKIQPSEPRDSAVYFCASGYTGLNEKLFFGSGTQLSVL.